A selection of T cell receptor beta chains follows, all from one sample in a study of T cells in Graves' hyperthyroidism and ophthalmopathy. MiXCR, run by TCRdb on the multiplex PCR reads, gives a single entry per CDR3 protein. The sample lists 250,000 to 300,000 distinct CDR3 sequences, about 14% seen once, with roughly 13% in the top ten. The sequenced sample was blood. The receptor source for this set is a woman aged 40 to 49 with Graves' hyperthyroidism that later progressed to Graves' ophthalmopathy. CDR3s include the opening cysteine and the closing phenylalanine or tryptophan. A D gene is named only where the DNA matches it firmly. The size field is filled for only some rows; it gives once, few, many or a size class.

j_call clone_size d_call v_call cdr3_nt cdr3_aa
TRBJ1-2 few TRBD1 TRBV20-1 TGCAGTGCTAGATCGACAGGGGGCAACTATGGCTACACCTTC CSARSTGGNYGYTF
TRBJ2-5 - - TRBV15 TGTGCCACCAGCAGGAAACTCCGGGACAACCAAGAGACCCAGTACTTC CATSRKLRDNQETQYF
TRBJ2-1 many TRBD2 TRBV20-1 TGCAGTGCTCGCCCCAGGGCTAGCGGGGGGTTCTACAATGAGCAGTTCTTC CSARPRASGGFYNEQFF
TRBJ2-1 many - TRBV12-3/TRBV12-4 TGTGCCAGCAGTTACGGACTGGTTGAGCAGTTCTTC CASSYGLVEQFF
TRBJ1-2 many - TRBV11-2 TGTGCCAGCAGCCCCTCGGCAGGACCCCTTAGTTATGGCTACACCTTC CASSPSAGPLSYGYTF
TRBJ2-1 many TRBD2 TRBV6-2/TRBV6-3 TGTGCCAGCAGTGTAATACTAGCGGGAGGCTTCTCCTACAATGAGCAGTTCTTC CASSVILAGGFSYNEQFF
TRBJ1-4 few - TRBV20-1 TGCAGTGCTAGCCTGGGGACATCTGCAACTAATGAAAAACTGTTTTTT CSASLGTSATNEKLFF
TRBJ2-5 many - TRBV11-2 TGTGCCAGCAGCTTAGGGTTCAGGGAGGAGACCCAGTACTTC CASSLGFREETQYF
TRBJ1-1 many - TRBV28 TGTGCCAGCAGTTTAGGGATTCGCACTGAAGCTTTCTTT CASSLGIRTEAFF
TRBJ2-2 many - TRBV27 TGTGCCAGCAGTCCATTACCCAACACCGGGGAGCTGTTTTTT CASSPLPNTGELFF
TRBJ1-2 many - TRBV15 TGTGCCACCAGCAGAGTTCCGGGGGGGATCGGGCCCAGTTATGGCTACACCTTC CATSRVPGGIGPSYGYTF
TRBJ1-3 many - TRBV3-1 TGTGCCAGCAGCCGTAAACAGCGTCTCTCTGGAAACACCATATATTTT CASSRKQRLSGNTIYF
TRBJ2-2 few - TRBV4-1 TGCGCCAGCAGCCAAGTGATCCCCGGGGAGCTGTTTTTT CASSQVIPGELFF
TRBJ2-7 many TRBD2 TRBV5-1 TGCGCCAGCGGACGACTAGCGGGAGGATACGAGCAGTACTTC CASGRLAGGYEQYF
TRBJ2-2 - - TRBV27 TGTGCCAGCCGCCGGGGTGGGCCGAACACCGGGGAGCTGTTTTTT CASRRGGPNTGELFF
TRBJ1-6 - - TRBV5-4 TGTGCCAGCAGCTTGGTGGGGGTCGTGGATTCACCCCTCCACTTT CASSLVGVVDSPLHF
TRBJ1-2 many - TRBV19 TGTGCCAGTAGTATAACGGCAGCTGTTGGCTATGGCTACACCTTC CASSITAAVGYGYTF
TRBJ2-7 - - TRBV27 TGTGCCAGCAGTTTATTGGCAGGGGCCCCCTACGAGCAGTACTTC CASSLLAGAPYEQYF
TRBJ1-4 few - TRBV12-3/TRBV12-4 TGTGCCAGCAGTCTGTGGGGCAGGACTGAAAAACTGTTTTTT CASSLWGRTEKLFF
TRBJ2-3 many - TRBV20-1 TGCAGTGCTAGATCCCCCCGCGGGGCCACAGATACGCAGTATTTT CSARSPRGATDTQYF
TRBJ1-6 few TRBD1 TRBV28 TGTGCCAGCAGTGGGGGGACAGGGAACTCTTCACCCCTCCACTTT CASSGGTGNSSPLHF
TRBJ2-7 many - TRBV20-1 TGCAGTGCCTACCCAAGACAGCCCTACGAGCAGTACTTC CSAYPRQPYEQYF
TRBJ2-3 - TRBD2 TRBV20-1 TGCAGTGCTGTCAGCGGGAGGGCCCCCGCAGATACGCAGTATTTT CSAVSGRAPADTQYF
TRBJ2-1 - TRBD1 TRBV12-3/TRBV12-4 TGTGCCAGCAGGCGACAGGGGAGGTTTGAGCAGTTCTTC CASRRQGRFEQFF
TRBJ2-3 many TRBD2 TRBV28 TGTGCCAGCGAAGCTAGCGGGAGGGACACAGATACGCAGTATTTT CASEASGRDTDTQYF
TRBJ1-2 many - TRBV28 TGTGCCAGCAGTCCCTGGGGGGTCCAATCTCAGGCTAACTATGGCTACACCTTC CASSPWGVQSQANYGYTF
TRBJ1-1 - - TRBV27 TGTGCCAGCAGTAACGTCCAGACGAACACTGAAGCTTTCTTT CASSNVQTNTEAFF
TRBJ2-1 many - TRBV11-3 TGTGCCAGCAGCCCCTTTATGGCCAATGAGCAGTTCTTC CASSPFMANEQFF
TRBJ2-7 many TRBD1 TRBV28 TGTGCCAGCAGTTCTGGGGGACAGGGGGACGACGAGCAGTACTTC CASSSGGQGDDEQYF
TRBJ1-6 - TRBD1 TRBV7-6 TGTGCCAGCAGCCCGAGGACAGGGGGCAGTTCACCCCTCCACTTT CASSPRTGGSSPLHF
TRBJ2-5 many - TRBV6-5 TGTGCCAGCAGTTACTCAAGGGCCCGTGAGACCCAGTACTTC CASSYSRARETQYF
TRBJ2-1 many TRBD1 TRBV20-1 TGCAGTGCTCAGGACAGGGATGAGCAGTTCTTC CSAQDRDEQFF
TRBJ1-1 - - TRBV5-1 TGCGCCAGCAGCCGCGGACAGATGAACACTGAAGCTTTCTTT CASSRGQMNTEAFF
TRBJ1-1 - - TRBV6-1 TGTGCCAGCGGTTATGGATCAAGAGAAGCTTTCTTT CASGYGSREAFF
TRBJ2-1 - TRBD2 TRBV20-1 TGCAGTGCTCCCATACCGGGACTAGCAAATGAGCAGTTCTTC CSAPIPGLANEQFF
TRBJ2-1 - TRBD2 TRBV11-1 TGTGCCAGCAGTCCCCCAACCGGGACTAGCGGGAGGAGTGAGCAGTTCTTC CASSPPTGTSGRSEQFF
TRBJ2-7 many - TRBV9 TGTGCCAGCAGCGTCCGGGACTCCCCGACGGGCGAGCAGTACTTC CASSVRDSPTGEQYF
TRBJ2-2 - - TRBV10-2 TGCGCCGGAGCAGCGGTGAACACCGGGGAGCTGTTTTTT CAGAAVNTGELFF
TRBJ2-5 - TRBD2 TRBV5-1 TGCGCCAGCAGCTCTCTGAAGGCTAGCGGAGGCGAGACCCAGTACTTC CASSSLKASGGETQYF